The T cell receptor beta chain under discussion was sequenced for a study of technical replicates of blood from a handful of donors. V was clipped by 4 bases and J by 0 bases, with 10 bases between them. Germline CDR1 is LGHNA and CDR2 is YSLEER. This CDR3 has 16 residues. Repertoires were generated with immunoSEQ multiplex PCR, while TCRdb's copy carries only in-frame clones and drops some. The sample includes 56,000 or so clones, 80% to 95% of them seen just once. Sequenced input: PBMCs. The rearrangement links TRBV4-3 to TRBJ2-6; D unresolved. This sequence originates from a human donor in good health. Some clones in this sample may be carry-over from other donors' samples. DNA of the CDR3: TGCGCCAGCAGCCGATCTTCGGTCTCTGGGGCCAACGTCCTGACTTTC. Its protein is CASSRSSVSGANVLTF.